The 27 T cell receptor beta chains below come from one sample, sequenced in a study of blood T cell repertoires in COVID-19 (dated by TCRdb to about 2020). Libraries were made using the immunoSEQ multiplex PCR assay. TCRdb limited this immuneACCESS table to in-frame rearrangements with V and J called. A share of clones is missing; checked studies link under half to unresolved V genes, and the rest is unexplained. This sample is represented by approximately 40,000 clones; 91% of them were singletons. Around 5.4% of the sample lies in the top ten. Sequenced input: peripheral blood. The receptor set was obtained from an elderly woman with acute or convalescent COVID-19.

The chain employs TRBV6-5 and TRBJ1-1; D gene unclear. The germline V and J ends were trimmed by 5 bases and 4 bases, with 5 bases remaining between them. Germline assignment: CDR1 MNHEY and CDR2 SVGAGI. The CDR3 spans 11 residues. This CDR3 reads CASSQATEAFF. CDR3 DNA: TGTGCCAGCAGTCAGGCCACTGAAGCTTTCTTT.

The CDR3 here is CASSERGGTYGYTF. The CDR3 DNA reads as TGTGCCAGCAGTGAAAGAGGGGGCACCTATGGCTACACCTTC. This chain links TRBV6-1 with TRBJ1-2; 7 bases line up with TRBD1. Germline assignment: CDR1 MNHNS and CDR2 SASEGT. V lost 2 bases to trimming and J lost 4 bases; unmatched junction nucleotides: 4. This CDR3 spans 14 amino acids.

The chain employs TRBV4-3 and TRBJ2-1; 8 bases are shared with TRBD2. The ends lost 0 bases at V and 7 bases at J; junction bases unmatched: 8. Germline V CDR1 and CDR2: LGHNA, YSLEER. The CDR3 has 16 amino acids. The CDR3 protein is CASSQDTAGALNEQFF. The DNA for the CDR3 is TGCGCCAGCAGCCAAGATACAGCGGGGGCCCTGAATGAGCAGTTCTTC.

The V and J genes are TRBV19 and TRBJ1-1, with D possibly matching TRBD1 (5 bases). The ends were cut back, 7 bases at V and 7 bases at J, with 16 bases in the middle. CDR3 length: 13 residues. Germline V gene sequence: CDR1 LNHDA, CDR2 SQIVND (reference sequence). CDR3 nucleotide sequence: TGTGCCAGTATCGACAGTAGCTACGTTGAAGCTTTCTTT. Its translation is CASIDSSYVEAFF.

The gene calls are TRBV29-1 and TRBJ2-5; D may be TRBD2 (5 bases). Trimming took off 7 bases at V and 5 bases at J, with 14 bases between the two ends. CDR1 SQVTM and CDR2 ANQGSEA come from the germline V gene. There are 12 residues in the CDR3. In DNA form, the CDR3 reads TGCAGCGCCTCCGAGGGAGTGGAGACCCAGTACTTC. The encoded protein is CSASEGVETQYF.

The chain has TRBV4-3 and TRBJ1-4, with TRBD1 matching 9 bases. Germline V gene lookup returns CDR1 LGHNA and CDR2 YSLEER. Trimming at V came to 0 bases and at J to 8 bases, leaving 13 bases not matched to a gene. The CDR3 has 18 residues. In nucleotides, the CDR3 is TGCGCCAGCAGCCAAGATGTTAGACAGGGGGGAGCAGGCGAAAAACTGTTTTTT. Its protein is CASSQDVRQGGAGEKLFF.

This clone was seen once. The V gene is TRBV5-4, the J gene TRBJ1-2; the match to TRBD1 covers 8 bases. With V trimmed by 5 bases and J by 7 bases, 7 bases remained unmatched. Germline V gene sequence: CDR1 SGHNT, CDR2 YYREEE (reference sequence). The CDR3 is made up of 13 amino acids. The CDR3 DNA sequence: TGTGCCAGCAGTTCAGACAGGGGTTTTGGCTACACCTTC. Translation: CASSSDRGFGYTF.

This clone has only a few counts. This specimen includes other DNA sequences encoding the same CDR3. CDR3 coding DNA: TGTGCCTGGGCGCGTGGCACTGAAGCTTTCTTT. This codes for CAWARGTEAFF. The chain uses TRBV30 and TRBJ1-1; no clear D. The CDR3 consists of 11 residues. Germline V CDR1 and CDR2: GTSNPN, SVGIG (reference sequence). Trimming stripped 5 bases from V and 4 bases from J, with 8 bases between.

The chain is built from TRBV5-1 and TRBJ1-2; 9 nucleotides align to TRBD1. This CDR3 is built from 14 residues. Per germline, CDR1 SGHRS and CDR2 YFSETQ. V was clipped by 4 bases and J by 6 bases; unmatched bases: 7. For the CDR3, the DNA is TGCGCCAGCAGCGCGGACAGGGGACGTGATGGCTACACCTTC. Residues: CASSADRGRDGYTF.

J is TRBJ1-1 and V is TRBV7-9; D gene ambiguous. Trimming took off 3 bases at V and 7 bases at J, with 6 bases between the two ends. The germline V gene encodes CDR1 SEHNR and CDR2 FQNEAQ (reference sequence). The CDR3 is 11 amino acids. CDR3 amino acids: CASSFGLEAFF. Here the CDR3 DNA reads TGTGCCAGCAGCTTTGGGCTTGAAGCTTTCTTT. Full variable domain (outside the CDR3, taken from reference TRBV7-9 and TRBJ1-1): DTGVSQNPRHKITKRGQNVTFRCDPISEHNRLYWYRQTLGQGPEFLTYFQNEAQLEKSRLLSDRFSAERPKGSFSTLEIQRTEQGDSAMYLCASSFGLEAFFGQGTRLTVV.

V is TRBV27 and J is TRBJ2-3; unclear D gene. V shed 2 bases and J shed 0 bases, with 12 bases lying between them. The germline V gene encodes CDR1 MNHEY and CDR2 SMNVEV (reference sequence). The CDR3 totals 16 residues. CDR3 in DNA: TGTGCCAGCAGTTTAATGGCGGCAACAAGCACAGATACGCAGTATTTT. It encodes CASSLMAATSTDTQYF.

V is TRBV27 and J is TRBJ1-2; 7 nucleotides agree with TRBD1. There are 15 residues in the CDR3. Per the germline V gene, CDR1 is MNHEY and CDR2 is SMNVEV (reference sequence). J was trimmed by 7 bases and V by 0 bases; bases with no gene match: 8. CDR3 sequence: CASSLSWQGESGYTF. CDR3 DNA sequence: TGTGCCAGCAGTTTATCGTGGCAGGGGGAGAGTGGCTACACCTTC.

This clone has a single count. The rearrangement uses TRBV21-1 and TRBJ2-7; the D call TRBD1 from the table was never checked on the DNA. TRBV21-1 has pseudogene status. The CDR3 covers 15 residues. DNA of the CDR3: TGTGCCAGCAGCACCGGACAGGCCAGCTCCTACGAGCAGTACTTC. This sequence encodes CASSTGQASSYEQYF.

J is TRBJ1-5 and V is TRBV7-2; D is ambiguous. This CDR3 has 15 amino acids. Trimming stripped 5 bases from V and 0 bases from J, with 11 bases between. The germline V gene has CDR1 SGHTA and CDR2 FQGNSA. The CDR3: CASSPMFSSNQPQHF. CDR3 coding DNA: TGTGCCAGCAGCCCCATGTTTAGTAGCAATCAGCCCCAGCATTTT.

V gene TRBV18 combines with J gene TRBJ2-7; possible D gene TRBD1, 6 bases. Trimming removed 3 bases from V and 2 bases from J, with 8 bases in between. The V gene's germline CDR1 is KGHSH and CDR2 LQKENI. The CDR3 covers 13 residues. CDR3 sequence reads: CASSPGQTYEQYF. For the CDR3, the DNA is TGTGCCAGCTCACCGGGACAAACCTACGAGCAGTACTTC.

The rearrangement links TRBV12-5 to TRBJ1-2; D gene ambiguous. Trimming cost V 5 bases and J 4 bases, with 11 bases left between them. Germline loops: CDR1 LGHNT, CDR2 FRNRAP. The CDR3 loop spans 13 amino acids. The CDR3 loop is CASGPEAVYGYTF. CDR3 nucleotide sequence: TGTGCTAGTGGTCCCGAGGCAGTCTATGGCTACACCTTC.

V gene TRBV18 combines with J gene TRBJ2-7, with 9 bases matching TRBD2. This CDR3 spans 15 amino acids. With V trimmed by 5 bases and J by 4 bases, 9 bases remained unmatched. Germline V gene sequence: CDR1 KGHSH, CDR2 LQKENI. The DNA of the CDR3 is TGTGCCAGCTCAGCGGTCTTACTAGCGGGTTACGAGCAGTACTTC. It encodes CASSAVLLAGYEQYF.

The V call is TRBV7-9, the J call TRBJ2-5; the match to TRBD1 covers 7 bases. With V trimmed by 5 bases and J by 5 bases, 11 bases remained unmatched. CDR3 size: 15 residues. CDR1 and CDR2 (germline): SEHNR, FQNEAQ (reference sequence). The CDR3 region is CASSRQGGEGETQYF. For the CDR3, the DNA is TGTGCCAGCAGCCGACAGGGTGGGGAAGGGGAGACCCAGTACTTC. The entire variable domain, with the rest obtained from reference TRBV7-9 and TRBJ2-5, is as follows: DTGVSQNPRHKITKRGQNVTFRCDPISEHNRLYWYRQTLGQGPEFLTYFQNEAQLEKSRLLSDRFSAERPKGSFSTLEIQRTEQGDSAMYLCASSRQGGEGETQYFGPGTRLLVL.

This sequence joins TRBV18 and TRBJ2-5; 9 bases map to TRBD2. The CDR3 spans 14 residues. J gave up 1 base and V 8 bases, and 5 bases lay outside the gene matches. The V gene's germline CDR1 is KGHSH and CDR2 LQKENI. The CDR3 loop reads CASLPAGGQETQYF. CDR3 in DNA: TGTGCCAGCCTACCAGCGGGGGGCCAAGAGACCCAGTACTTC.

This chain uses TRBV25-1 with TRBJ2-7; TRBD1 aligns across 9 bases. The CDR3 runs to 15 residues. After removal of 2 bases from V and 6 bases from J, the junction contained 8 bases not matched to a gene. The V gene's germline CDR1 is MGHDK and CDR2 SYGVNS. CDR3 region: CASSEPGQGAGEQYF. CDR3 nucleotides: TGTGCCAGCAGTGAACCGGGACAGGGTGCAGGCGAGCAGTACTTC.

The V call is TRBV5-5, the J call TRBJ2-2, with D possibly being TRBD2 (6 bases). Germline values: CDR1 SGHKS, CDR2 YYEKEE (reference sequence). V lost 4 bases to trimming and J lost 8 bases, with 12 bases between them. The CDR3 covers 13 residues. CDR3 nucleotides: TGTGCCAGCAGCGTCCGGGGGTCGGGGGAGCTGTTTTTT. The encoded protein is CASSVRGSGELFF.

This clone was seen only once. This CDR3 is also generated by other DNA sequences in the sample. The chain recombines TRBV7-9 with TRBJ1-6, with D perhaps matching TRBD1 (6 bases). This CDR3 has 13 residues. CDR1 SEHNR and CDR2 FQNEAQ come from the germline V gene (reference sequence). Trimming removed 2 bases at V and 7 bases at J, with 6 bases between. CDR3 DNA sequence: TGTGCCAGCAGCTTAACAGGGAATTCACCCCTCCACTTT. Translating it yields CASSLTGNSPLHF.

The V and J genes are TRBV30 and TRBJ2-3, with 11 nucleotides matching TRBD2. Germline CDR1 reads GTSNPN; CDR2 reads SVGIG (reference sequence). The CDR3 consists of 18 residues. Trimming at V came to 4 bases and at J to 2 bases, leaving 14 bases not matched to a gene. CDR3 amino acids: CAWKRLAGGRSNTDTQYF. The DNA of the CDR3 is TGTGCCTGGAAAAGGCTAGCGGGGGGCCGATCCAACACAGATACGCAGTATTTT.

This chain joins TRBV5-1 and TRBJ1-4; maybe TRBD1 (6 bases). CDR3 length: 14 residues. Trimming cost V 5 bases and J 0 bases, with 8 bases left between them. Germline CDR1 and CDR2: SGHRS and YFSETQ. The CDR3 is CASRDSATNEKLFF. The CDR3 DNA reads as TGCGCCAGCAGGGACAGTGCAACTAATGAAAAACTGTTTTTT.

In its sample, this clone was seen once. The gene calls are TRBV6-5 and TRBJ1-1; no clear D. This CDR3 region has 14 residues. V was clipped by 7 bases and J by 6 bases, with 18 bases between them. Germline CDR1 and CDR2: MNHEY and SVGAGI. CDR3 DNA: TGTGCCAGCACCTCTCCAGGTATATGGTCTGAAGCTTTCTTT. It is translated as CASTSPGIWSEAFF.

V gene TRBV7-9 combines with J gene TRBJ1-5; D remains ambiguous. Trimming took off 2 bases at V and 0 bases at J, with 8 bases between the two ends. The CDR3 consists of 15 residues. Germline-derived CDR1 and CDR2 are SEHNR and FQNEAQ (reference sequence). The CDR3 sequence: CASSLTGDSNQPQHF. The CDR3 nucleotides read TGTGCCAGCAGCTTAACGGGAGATAGCAATCAGCCCCAGCATTTT.

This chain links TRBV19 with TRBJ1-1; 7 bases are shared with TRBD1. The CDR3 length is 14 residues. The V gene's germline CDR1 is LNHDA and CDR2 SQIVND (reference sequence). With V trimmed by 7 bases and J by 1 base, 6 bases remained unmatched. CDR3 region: CASTLGQSNTEAFF. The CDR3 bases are TGTGCCAGTACCCTGGGACAGTCGAACACTGAAGCTTTCTTT.